Presented here are 7 T cell receptor beta chains from one specimen sequenced in a study of STAT3 mutations in large granular lymphocyte leukemia. The data were produced by immunoSEQ multiplex PCR, yet TCRdb's version contains in-frame clones alone and is incomplete. The sample has about 12,000 clones, about 80% seen once. No antigen has been assigned to these receptors. Study observations and caveats: At least one immunodominant TCR beta clonotype appeared in every T-cell large granular lymphocyte leukemia patient.

The sequencing sample was made of peripheral blood mononuclear cells. These receptors all come from a man aged 55 to 70 with T-cell large granular lymphocyte leukemia. Some clones in this sample may be carry-over from other donors' samples.

This chain joins TRBV27 and TRBJ2-1; 8 bases line up with TRBD2. The germline gives CDR1 MNHEY, CDR2 SMNVEV (reference sequence). The CDR3 length is 16 residues. With V trimmed by 6 bases and J by 0 bases, 7 bases remained unmatched. The DNA for the CDR3 is TGTGCCAGCAGCACACTAGCGGCTAGCTCCTACAATGAGCAGTTCTTC. Its translation: CASSTLAASSYNEQFF.

This clone was seen only a few times. The V and J genes are TRBV7-9 and TRBJ1-2, with TRBD1 as a possible D gene (6 bases). The germline CDR1 and CDR2 sequences are SEHNR and FQNEAQ (reference sequence). Deletions cut 4 bases from V and 2 bases from J, with 14 bases between. CDR3 length: 15 amino acids. The CDR3 protein is CASSSPNTGNYGYTF. CDR3 nucleotides: TGTGCCAGCAGCTCCCCTAACACAGGGAACTATGGCTACACCTTC. The whole variable domain, remainder taken from reference TRBV7-9 and TRBJ1-2, is DTGVSQNPRHKITKRGQNVTFRCDPISEHNRLYWYRQTLGQGPEFLTYFQNEAQLEKSRLLSDRFSAERPKGSFSTLEIQRTEQGDSAMYLCASSSPNTGNYGYTFGSGTRLTVV.

This clone has just a few counts. The J gene is TRBJ2-7, the V gene TRBV5-5; 7 bases match TRBD2. V was clipped by 4 bases and J by 2 bases; unmatched bases: 6. The germline CDR1 and CDR2 sequences are SGHKS and YYEKEE (reference sequence). This CDR3 contains 14 residues. CDR3 region: CASSLADTTYEQYF. As DNA, the CDR3 is TGTGCCAGCAGCCTAGCGGATACTACCTACGAGCAGTACTTC.

This clone came up once. This chain links TRBV2 with TRBJ1-1, with unresolved D. In germline, CDR1 is SNHLY, CDR2 FYNNEI. V gave up 3 bases and J gave up 1 base, with 6 bases separating them. The CDR3 is 13 residues long. The DNA of the CDR3 is TGTGCCAGCAGTGACAACAAGAACACTGAAGCTTTCTTT. This encodes CASSDNKNTEAFF.

Concerning this clone: The junction departs from germline at one end; a sequencing error may be responsible. V is TRBV4-2 and J is TRBJ1-2; 8 nucleotides match TRBD1. The germline V gene encodes CDR1 LGHNA and CDR2 YNFKEQ. This CDR3 comprises 16 residues. The CDR3 here is CASRQAPGQDNYGYTF. DNA for the CDR3: TGTGCCAGCAGGCAAGCACCGGGACAGGATAACTATGGCTACACCTTC.

The chain combines TRBV6-1 with TRBJ1-2; the match to TRBD1 covers 9 bases. The CDR3 sequence is 13 residues long. V trimming: 9 bases; J trimming: 8 bases; junction bases outside the gene matches: 10. From germline, CDR1 is MNHNS and CDR2 SASEGT. The CDR3 DNA reads as TGTGCCAGTACGACAGGGGGGCTTCGGGGCTACACCTTC. Encoded protein: CASTTGGLRGYTF.

This rearrangement joins TRBV10-3 to TRBJ2-4; D unresolved. Trimming left V 6 bases short and J 6 bases short, with 15 bases between. The CDR3 consists of 14 residues. Germline V gives CDR1 ENHRY, CDR2 SYGVKD. CDR3 DNA sequence: TGTGCCATCAGCCCGGGCGTCAAAGGAAACATTCAGTACTTC. Its translation is CAISPGVKGNIQYF.